The TCR beta chain described here comes from a study of blood T cell repertoires in COVID-19. The overall study: Acute-phase and convalescent COVID-19 samples originated in the United States, Italy and Spain. In each case, the material was cDNA or gDNA derived from T cells, B-cell-depleted T cells, or PBMCs.

This clone appeared once. The same CDR3 arises from other DNA sequences in this sample as well. The J segment lost 3 bases and the V segment lost 6 bases, leaving 2 bases of the junction unmatched. In germline, CDR1 is MDHEN, CDR2 SYDVKM. The CDR3 runs 12 residues. In the authors' methods: Scientists estimated how many nucleated cells there were by amplifying reference gene primers. Produced via immunoSEQ multiplex PCR; TCRdb's table is partial and in-frame only. V and J calls and clone size are those listed in that table; D and trimming were worked out from the DNA. The sample gives some 240,000 clones, 84% of which show up once; approximately 1.3% is in the top ten.

The sample was peripheral blood. The receptor's source is a woman between 35 and 50 years old who had recovered from COVID-19. This chain joins TRBV28 and TRBJ2-7, with 7 positions matching TRBD1. CDR3 region: CASRTGDYEQYF. The DNA for the CDR3 is TGTGCCAGCAGAACAGGGGACTACGAGCAGTACTTC. Drawing the rest from reference TRBV28 and TRBJ2-7, the complete variable domain is DVKVTQSSRYLVKRTGEKVFLECVQDMDHENMFWYRQDPGLGLRLIYFSYDVKMKEKGDIPEGYSVSREKKERFSLILESASTNQTSMYLCASRTGDYEQYFGPGTRLTVT.